The 5 T cell receptor beta chains presented below share a single source sample, sequenced in a study of T-cell reconstitution after alpha-beta-depleted transplantation in children. For TCRbeta, the library was prepared with unique molecular identifiers. TCRdb itself ran the PCR reads through MiXCR, one entry per CDR3 protein. The sample yields 300,000 to 400,000 distinct CDR3 sequences, roughly 17% seen once. The starting material was PBMCs, mostly from graft donor cells, obtained 360 days after TCRalphabeta/CD19-depleted stem cell transplant. The origin of the receptors is a male patient between 2 and 9 years old who had a stem cell transplant for acute lymphoblastic leukemia, so the T cells may come from the graft donor.

J is TRBJ2-1 and V is TRBV20-1; D might be TRBD2 (6 bases). In germline, CDR1 is DFQATT, CDR2 SNEGSKA (reference sequence). This CDR3 is built from 10 residues. Trimming removed 4 bases from V and 10 bases from J, with 8 bases in between. The CDR3 sequence is CSATGGEQFF. The CDR3 DNA reads as TGCAGTGCTACCGGGGGAGAGCAGTTCTTC.

This clonotype has only a few counts. The rearrangement links TRBV4-2 to TRBJ2-1; perhaps TRBD2 as D (6 bases). CDR3 size: 15 residues. Germline values: CDR1 LGHNA, CDR2 YNFKEQ. Trimming left V 4 bases short and J 5 bases short, with 15 bases between. The CDR3 sequence: CASSPLAVLDNEQFF. As DNA, the CDR3 is TGTGCCAGCAGCCCTTTAGCGGTCCTGGACAATGAGCAGTTCTTC.

The chain couples TRBV4-2 to TRBJ2-1, with 7 bases lining up with TRBD1. The trim removed 1 base at V and 8 bases at J, leaving 2 bases unmatched. Germline loops: CDR1 LGHNA, CDR2 YNFKEQ. This CDR3 contains 13 residues. The CDR3 spells CASSQVQGDEQFF. DNA for the CDR3: TGTGCCAGCAGCCAAGTCCAGGGGGATGAGCAGTTCTTC.

This clonotype was seen a few times. This chain connects TRBV28 to TRBJ2-3; a possible D gene is TRBD1 (6 bases). V lost 1 base and J 2 bases, leaving 25 bases between the germline ends. Germline-derived CDR1 and CDR2 are MDHEN and SYDVKM. The length of the CDR3 is 20 residues. In nucleotides, the CDR3 is TGTGCCAGCAGTTTATCTCCTTGGGATCGGGGAAGACAGGTCACAGATACGCAGTATTTT. The encoded protein is CASSLSPWDRGRQVTDTQYF.

This clonotype was detected only a few times. V and J are TRBV6-1 and TRBJ2-3; 10 bases are shared with TRBD2. The CDR3 is made up of 16 amino acids. V shed 5 bases, J shed 1 base, and the junction held 6 bases outside the gene matches. Looked up from germline, CDR1 is MNHNS and CDR2 is SASEGT. As DNA, the CDR3 is TGTGCCAGCAGTCCTAGCGGGAGCAGGGGCACAGATACGCAGTATTTT. It specifies CASSPSGSRGTDTQYF.